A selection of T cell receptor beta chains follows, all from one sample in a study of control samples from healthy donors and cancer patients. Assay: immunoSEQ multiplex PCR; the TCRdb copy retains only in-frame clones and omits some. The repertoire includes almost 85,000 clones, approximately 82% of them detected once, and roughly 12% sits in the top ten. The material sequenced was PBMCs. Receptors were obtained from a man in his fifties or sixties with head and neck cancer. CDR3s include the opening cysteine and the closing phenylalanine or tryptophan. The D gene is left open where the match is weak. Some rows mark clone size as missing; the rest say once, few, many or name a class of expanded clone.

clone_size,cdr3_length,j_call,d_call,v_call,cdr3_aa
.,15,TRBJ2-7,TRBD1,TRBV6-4,CASSVHLGTGNEQYF
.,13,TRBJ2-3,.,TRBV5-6,CASSLGPQEPQYF
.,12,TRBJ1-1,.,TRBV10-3,CAASTSNTEAFF
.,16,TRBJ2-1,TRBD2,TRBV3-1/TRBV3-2,CASSQTGTRVLNEQFF
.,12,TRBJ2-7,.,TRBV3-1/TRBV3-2,CASSQEGQQQYF
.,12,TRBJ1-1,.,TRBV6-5,CASSKGPFEAFF
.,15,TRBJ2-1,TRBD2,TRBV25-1,CASSVGTSGYNEQFF
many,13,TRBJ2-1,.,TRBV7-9,CASSLYRGNEQFF
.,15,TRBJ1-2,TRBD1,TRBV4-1,CASSLVRTGAAGYTF
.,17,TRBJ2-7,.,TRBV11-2,CASSWGDRDHFYYEQYF
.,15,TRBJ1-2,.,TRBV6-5,CASRRGADSYYGYTF
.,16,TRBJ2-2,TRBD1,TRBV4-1,CASSRSGTGLAGELFF
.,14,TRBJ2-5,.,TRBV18,CASSPPYTSGAQYF
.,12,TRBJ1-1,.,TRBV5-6,CASSSHPGAAFF
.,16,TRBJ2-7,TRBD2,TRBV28,CASTPGTSGRLGEQYF
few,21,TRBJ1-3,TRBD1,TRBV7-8,CASSLNRWYDRGLIGGNTIYF
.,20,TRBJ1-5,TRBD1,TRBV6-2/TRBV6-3,CASSYSANGQGFPRNQPQHF
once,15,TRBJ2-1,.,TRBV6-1,CASSELIADYNEQFF
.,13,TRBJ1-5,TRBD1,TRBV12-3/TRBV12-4,CASRTTGNQPQHF
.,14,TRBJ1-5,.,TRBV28,CASSLGQGGQPQHF
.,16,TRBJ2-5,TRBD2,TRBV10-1,CASSPRTSGRAAGQYF
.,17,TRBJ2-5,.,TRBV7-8,CASSPMRPAASQETQYF
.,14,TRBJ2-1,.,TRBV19,CASSPGISYNEQFF
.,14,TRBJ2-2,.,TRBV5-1,CASSFRQGHWELFF
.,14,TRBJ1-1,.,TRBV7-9,CASMRWQMNTEAFF
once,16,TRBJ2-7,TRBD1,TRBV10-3,CAISPSLGTDSYEQYF
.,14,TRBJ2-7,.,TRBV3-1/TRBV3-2,CASSQDLAGGEQYF
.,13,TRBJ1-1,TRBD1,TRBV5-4,CASSSDRGYEAFF
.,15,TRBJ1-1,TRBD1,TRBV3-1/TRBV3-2,CASSPITGVKTEAFF
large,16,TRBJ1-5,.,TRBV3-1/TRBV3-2,CASPNEAGFSNQPQHF
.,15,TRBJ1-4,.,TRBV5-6,CASSLRRAANEKLFF
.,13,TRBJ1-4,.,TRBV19,CASNRDYNEKLFF
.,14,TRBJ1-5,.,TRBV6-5,CASSYRQGNQPQHF
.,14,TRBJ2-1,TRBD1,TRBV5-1,CASRQGAEVNEQFF
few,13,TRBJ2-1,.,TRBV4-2,CASSQISRGEQFF
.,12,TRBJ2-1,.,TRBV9,CASSVGANEQFF
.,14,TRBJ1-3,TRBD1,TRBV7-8,CASSYRGTGNTIYF
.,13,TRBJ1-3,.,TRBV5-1,CASSPTFGNTIYF
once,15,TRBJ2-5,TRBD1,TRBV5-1,CASSLAGTGGETQYF
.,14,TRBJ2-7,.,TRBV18,CASSPGTGTYEQYF
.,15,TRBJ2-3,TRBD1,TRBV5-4,CASSYGQGLTDTQYF
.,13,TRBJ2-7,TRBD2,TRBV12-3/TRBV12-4,CASSFAGAYEQYF
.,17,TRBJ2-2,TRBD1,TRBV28,CASRSNLGQGYTGELFF
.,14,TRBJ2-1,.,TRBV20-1,CSASEGSSYNEQFF
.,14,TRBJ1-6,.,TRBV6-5,CASSYQSINSPLHF
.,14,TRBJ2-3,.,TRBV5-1,CASRPQGGTDTQYF
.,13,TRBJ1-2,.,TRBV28,CASSSPEGYGYTF
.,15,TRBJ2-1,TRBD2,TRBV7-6,CASSLGGTRGNEQFF
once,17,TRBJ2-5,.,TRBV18,CASSPPFGGGRKETQYF
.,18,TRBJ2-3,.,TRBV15,CATSRDHWGLAHTDTQYF
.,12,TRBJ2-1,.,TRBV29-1,CSAYGLYNEQFF